This entry is about one TCR beta chain. This PCR relied on a set of 60 Vbeta primers and 13 Jbeta primers. Some clones are missing from TCRdb's copy, which holds only in-frame ones; the method was immunoSEQ multiplex PCR. The data show about 160,000 clones, around 76% seen once. V was cut by 6 bases and J by 2 bases, with 13 bases left in between. This CDR3 region has 14 residues. Germline-derived CDR1 and CDR2 are LNHDA and SQIVND (reference sequence). The sample comes from a study of cytomegalovirus exposure and HLA in healthy donors. Healthy bone marrow donors made up the donors. The origin of this receptor is a man aged 40-49 years in good health and CMV-seropositive. Sequencing was carried out using PBMCs. The J gene is TRBJ1-1, the V gene TRBV19; D is possibly TRBD1 (6 bases). As DNA, the CDR3 is TGTGCCAGTAGCTCCGGGACAACTAACACTGAAGCTTTCTTT. This encodes CASSSGTTNTEAFF.